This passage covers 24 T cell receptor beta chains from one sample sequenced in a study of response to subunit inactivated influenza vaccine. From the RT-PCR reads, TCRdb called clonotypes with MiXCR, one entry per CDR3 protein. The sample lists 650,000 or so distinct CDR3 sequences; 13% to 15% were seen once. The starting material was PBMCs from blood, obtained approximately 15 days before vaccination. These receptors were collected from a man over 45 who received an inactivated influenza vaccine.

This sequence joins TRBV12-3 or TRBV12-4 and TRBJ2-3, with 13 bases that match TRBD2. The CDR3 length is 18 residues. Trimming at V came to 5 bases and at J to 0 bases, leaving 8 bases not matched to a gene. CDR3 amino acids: CASSRRLAGGTSTDTQYF. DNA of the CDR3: TGTGCCAGCAGTAGGAGACTAGCGGGAGGAACTAGCACAGATACGCAGTATTTT.

In DNA form, the CDR3 reads TGTGCCAGCAGTGACCACGGACTAGCAGGCACCGGGGAGCTGTTTTTT. Its protein is CASSDHGLAGTGELFF. The chain recombines TRBV2 with TRBJ2-2; 8 bases are shared with TRBD2. Trimming took 3 bases from V and 4 from J; bases not matched to a gene: 7. Germline-derived CDR1 and CDR2 are SNHLY and FYNNEI. This CDR3 contains 16 residues. The full variable domain, rest sourced from reference TRBV2 and TRBJ2-2, is EPEVTQTPSHQVTQMGQEVILRCVPISNHLYFYWYRQILGQKVEFLVSFYNNEISEKSEIFDDQFSVERPDGSNFTLKIRSTKLEDSAMYFCASSDHGLAGTGELFFGEGSRLTVL.

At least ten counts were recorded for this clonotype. CDR3 sequence: CASSLGGPTLWFF. CDR3 nucleotides: TGTGCCAGCAGCTTAGGGGGTCCAACCCTTTGGTTCTTC. The V gene is TRBV11-2, the J gene TRBJ2-1; D remains unclear. The germline V gene encodes CDR1 SGHAT and CDR2 FQNNGV. The CDR3 consists of 13 residues. Trimming cost V 1 base and J 15 bases, with 16 bases left between them.

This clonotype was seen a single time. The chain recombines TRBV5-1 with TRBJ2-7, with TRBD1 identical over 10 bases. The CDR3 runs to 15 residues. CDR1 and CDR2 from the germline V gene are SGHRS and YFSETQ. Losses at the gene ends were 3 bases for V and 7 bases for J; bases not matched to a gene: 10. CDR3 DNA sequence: TGCGCCAGCAGCTGGGGTCCTCGGGACAGGGGAGAGCAGTACTTC. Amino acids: CASSWGPRDRGEQYF.

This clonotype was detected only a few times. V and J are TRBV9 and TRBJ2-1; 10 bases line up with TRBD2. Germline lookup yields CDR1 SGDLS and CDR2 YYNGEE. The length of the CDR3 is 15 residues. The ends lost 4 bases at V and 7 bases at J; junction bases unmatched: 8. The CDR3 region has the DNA TGTGCCAGCAGCAAGAGCGGGGGGGCCATGAATGAGCAGTTCTTC. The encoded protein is CASSKSGGAMNEQFF. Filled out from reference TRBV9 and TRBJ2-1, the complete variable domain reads DSGVTQTPKHLITATGQRVTLRCSPRSGDLSVYWYQQSLDQGLQFLIQYYNGEERAKGNILERFSAQQFPDLHSELNLSSLELGDSALYFCASSKSGGAMNEQFFGPGTRLTVL.

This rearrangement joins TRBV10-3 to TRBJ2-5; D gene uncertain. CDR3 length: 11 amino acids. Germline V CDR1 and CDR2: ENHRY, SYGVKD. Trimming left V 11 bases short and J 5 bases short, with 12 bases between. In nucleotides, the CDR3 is TGTGCCGTATCAATTGGGGAGACCCAGTACTTC. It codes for CAVSIGETQYF.

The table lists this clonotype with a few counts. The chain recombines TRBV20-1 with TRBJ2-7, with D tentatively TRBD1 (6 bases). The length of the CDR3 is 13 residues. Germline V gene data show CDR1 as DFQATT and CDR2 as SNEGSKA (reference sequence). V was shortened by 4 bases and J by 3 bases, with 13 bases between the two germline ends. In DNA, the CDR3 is TGCAGTGCTACGGACAGTGCCTACTACGAGCAGTACTTC. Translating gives CSATDSAYYEQYF.

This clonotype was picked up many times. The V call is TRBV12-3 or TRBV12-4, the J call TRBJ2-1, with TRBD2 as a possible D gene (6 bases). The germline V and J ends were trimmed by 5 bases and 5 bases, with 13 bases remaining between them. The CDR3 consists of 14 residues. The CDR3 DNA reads TGTGCCAGCAGTAGACTAGGAGGGGACAATGAGCAGTTCTTC. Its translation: CASSRLGGDNEQFF.

The CDR3 is CASSSSPRGEAKNIQYF. CDR3 DNA sequence: TGTGCCAGCAGCTCCTCTCCCAGGGGTGAAGCCAAAAACATTCAGTACTTC. This chain links TRBV7-8 with TRBJ2-4, with D perhaps TRBD1 (6 bases). The germline CDR1 and CDR2 sequences are SGHVS and FQNEAQ. There are 17 residues in the CDR3. Trimming removed 4 bases from V and 0 bases from J, with 16 bases in between. Combining the CDR3 with reference TRBV7-8 and TRBJ2-4 gives the whole variable domain GAGVSQSPRYKVAKRGQDVALRCDPISGHVSLFWYQQALGQGPEFLTYFQNEAQLDKSGLPSDRFFAERPEGSVSTLKIQRTQQEDSAVYLCASSSSPRGEAKNIQYFGAGTRLSVL.

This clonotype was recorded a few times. CDR3 sequence: CAIPPAEDYNEQFF. The CDR3 DNA sequence: TGTGCCATCCCTCCAGCGGAAGACTACAATGAGCAGTTCTTC. V usage is TRBV10-3 and J usage is TRBJ2-1; tentatively, D is TRBD2 (5 bases). V was trimmed by 8 bases and J by 3 bases, leaving 14 bases between them. This CDR3 comprises 14 residues. Germline V gene lookup returns CDR1 ENHRY and CDR2 SYGVKD.

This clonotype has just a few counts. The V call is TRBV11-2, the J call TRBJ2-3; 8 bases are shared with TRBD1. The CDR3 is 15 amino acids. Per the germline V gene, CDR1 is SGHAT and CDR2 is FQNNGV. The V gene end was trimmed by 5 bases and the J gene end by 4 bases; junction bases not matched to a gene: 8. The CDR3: CASSPWQGASDTQYF. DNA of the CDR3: TGTGCCAGCAGCCCTTGGCAGGGGGCCTCAGATACGCAGTATTTT.

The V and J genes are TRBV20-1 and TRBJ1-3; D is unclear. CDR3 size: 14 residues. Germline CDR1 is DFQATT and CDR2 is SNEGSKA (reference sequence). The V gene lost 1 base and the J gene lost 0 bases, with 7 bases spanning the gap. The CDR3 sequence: CSARVEHSGNTIYF. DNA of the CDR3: TGCAGTGCTAGAGTGGAGCACTCTGGAAACACCATATATTTT.

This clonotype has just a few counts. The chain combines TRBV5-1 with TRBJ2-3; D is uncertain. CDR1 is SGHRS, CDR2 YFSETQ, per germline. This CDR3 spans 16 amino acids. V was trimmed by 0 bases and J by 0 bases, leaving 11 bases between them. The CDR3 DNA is TGCGCCAGCAGCTTGGAGGGCGGAACTAGCACAGATACGCAGTATTTT. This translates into CASSLEGGTSTDTQYF.

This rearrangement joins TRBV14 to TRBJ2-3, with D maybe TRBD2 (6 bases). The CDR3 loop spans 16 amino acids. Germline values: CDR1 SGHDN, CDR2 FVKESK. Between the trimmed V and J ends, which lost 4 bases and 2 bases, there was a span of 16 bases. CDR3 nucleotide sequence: TGTGCCAGCAGCCTCGGTCCAGCGGGCCTCACAGATACGCAGTATTTT. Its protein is CASSLGPAGLTDTQYF.

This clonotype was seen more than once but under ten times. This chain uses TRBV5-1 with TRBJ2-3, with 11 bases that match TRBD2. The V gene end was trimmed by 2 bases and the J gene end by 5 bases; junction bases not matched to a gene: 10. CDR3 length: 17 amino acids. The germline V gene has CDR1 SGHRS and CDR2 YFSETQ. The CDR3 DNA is TGCGCCAGCAGCTTTATGACTAGCGGGACCGCAGGAGATACGCAGTATTTT. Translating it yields CASSFMTSGTAGDTQYF.

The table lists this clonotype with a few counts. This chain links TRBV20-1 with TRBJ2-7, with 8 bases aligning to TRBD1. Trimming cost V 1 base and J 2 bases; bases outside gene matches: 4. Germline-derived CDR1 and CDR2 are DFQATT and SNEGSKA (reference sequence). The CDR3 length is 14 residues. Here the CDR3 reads CSARGTGLTYEQYF. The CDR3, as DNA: TGCAGTGCTAGAGGGACAGGGCTGACCTACGAGCAGTACTTC.

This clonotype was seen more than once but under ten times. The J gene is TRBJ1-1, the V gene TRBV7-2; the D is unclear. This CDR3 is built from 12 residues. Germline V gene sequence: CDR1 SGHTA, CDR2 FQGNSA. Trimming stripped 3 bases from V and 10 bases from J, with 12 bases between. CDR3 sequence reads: CASSFLQVGAFF. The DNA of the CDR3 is TGTGCCAGCAGCTTCCTCCAGGTTGGAGCTTTCTTT.

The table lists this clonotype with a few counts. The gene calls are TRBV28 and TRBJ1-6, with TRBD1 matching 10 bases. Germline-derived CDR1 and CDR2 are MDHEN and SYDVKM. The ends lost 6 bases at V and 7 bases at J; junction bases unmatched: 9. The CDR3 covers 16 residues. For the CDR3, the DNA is TGTGCCAGCAGGAAAACGACAGGGGGCGGGAATTCACCCCTCCACTTT. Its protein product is CASRKTTGGGNSPLHF.

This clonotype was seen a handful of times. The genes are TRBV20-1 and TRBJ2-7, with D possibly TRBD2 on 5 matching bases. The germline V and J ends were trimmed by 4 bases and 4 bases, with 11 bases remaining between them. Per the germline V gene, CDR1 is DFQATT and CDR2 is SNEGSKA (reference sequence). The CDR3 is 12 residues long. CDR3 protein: CSATDGEYEQYF. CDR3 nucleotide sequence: TGCAGTGCTACGGACGGGGAATACGAGCAGTACTTC.

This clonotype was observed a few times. The CDR3 sequence is CASSLDQQGSGYTF. As DNA, the CDR3 is TGTGCCAGCAGCTTAGATCAACAGGGAAGCGGCTACACCTTC. V is TRBV7-9 and J is TRBJ1-2, with D tentatively TRBD1 (6 bases). The CDR3 length is 14 residues. Germline V gives CDR1 SEHNR, CDR2 FQNEAQ (reference sequence). Trimming took off 1 base at V and 8 bases at J, with 14 bases between the two ends.

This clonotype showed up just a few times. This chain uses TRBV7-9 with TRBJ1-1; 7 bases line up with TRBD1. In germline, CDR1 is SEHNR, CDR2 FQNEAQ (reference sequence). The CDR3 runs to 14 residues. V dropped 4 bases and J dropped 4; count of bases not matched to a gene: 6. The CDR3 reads CASSSPTGITEAFF. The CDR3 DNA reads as TGTGCCAGCAGCTCTCCGACAGGGATCACTGAAGCTTTCTTT.

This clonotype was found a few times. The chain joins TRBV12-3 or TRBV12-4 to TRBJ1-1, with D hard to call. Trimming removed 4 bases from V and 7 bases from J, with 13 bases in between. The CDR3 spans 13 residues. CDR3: CASSSGPTGEAFF. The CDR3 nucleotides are TGTGCCAGCAGTTCGGGCCCAACCGGTGAAGCTTTCTTT.

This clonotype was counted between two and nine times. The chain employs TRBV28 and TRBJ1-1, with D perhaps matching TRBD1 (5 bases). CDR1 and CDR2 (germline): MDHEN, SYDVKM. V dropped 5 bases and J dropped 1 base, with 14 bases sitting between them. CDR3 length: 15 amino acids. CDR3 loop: CASSVPGPSNTEAFF. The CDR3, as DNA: TGTGCCAGCAGTGTACCGGGACCCTCGAACACTGAAGCTTTCTTT.

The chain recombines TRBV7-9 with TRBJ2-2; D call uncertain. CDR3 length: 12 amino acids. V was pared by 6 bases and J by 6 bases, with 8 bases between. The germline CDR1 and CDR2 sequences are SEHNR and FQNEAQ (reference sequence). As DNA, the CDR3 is TGTGCCAGCAGTGTGGGCCCCGGGGAGCTGTTTTTT. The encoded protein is CASSVGPGELFF.